These 3 T cell receptor beta chains originate from one sample sequenced in a study of CD8+ T cells in alopecia areata. The pooled cutaneous lymph node cells were sorted using several markers (CD4, CD8alpha, NKG2D, NKG2ACE and others). The authors extracted RNA and reverse transcribed it into cDNA as the sequencing template. Data came from immunoSEQ multiplex PCR; TCRdb stores just in-frame clones and leaves some out. This sample carries more than 250,000 clones, none of them present only once. Sequenced: CD4+ T cells sorted from a lymph node. Receptors were obtained from a C3H/HeJ mouse with alopecia areata. MHC haplotype here: H2-k.

This clone occurred a few times. Gene labels here are mouse ones. Coverage ceases 4 residues before the CDR3 finishes, and the germline J gene fills in the end. This sample also contains other DNA sequences that code for the same CDR3. The J gene is TRBJ2-3, the V gene TRBV19; maybe TRBD1 (5 bases). V lost 2 bases, J lost 0 bases, and 7 bases lay in between. CDR1 is FNHDT and CDR2 is SITEND in the germline V gene (reference sequence). The CDR3 sequence is 14 residues long. The CDR3 sequence is CASSIEGSAETLYF. The sequenced CDR3 bases are TGTGCCAGCAGTATTGAGGGGAGTGCAGAA.

Of note for this clone: The genes and germline here are from mouse. The CDR3 end is not reached by the read, which stops 3 residues before it; the germline J gene fills it in. The identical CDR3 is also encoded by other nucleotide sequences in the sample. This sequence joins TRBV19 and TRBJ1-6, with 9 bases fitting TRBD1. TRBJ1-6 is known as an ORF, though its function is uncertain. The CDR3 is made up of 14 amino acids. The germline gives CDR1 FNHDT, CDR2 SITEND (reference sequence). V lost 4 bases and J lost 8; bases outside the gene matches: 4. This CDR3 is CASSPQGADSPLYF. The CDR3 bases that were read are TGTGCCAGCAGTCCACAGGGGGCTGATTCGCCC.

This clone was counted between two and nine times. All gene names here are mouse names. The read terminates 3 residues ahead of where the CDR3 ends, so the germline J gene completes it. The gene calls are TRBV19 and TRBJ1-6, with 11 bases that match TRBD1. TRBJ1-6 falls under the ORF class, with uncertain function. The CDR3 has 15 amino acids. Losses at the gene ends were 5 bases for V and 4 bases for J; bases not matched to a gene: 2. In germline, CDR1 is FNHDT, CDR2 SITEND (reference sequence). CDR3 bases read: TGTGCCAGCAGGCGGGACAGGGGGTATAATTCGCCC. Translated: CASRRDRGYNSP. The complete CDR3 reads CASRRDRGYNSPLYF.